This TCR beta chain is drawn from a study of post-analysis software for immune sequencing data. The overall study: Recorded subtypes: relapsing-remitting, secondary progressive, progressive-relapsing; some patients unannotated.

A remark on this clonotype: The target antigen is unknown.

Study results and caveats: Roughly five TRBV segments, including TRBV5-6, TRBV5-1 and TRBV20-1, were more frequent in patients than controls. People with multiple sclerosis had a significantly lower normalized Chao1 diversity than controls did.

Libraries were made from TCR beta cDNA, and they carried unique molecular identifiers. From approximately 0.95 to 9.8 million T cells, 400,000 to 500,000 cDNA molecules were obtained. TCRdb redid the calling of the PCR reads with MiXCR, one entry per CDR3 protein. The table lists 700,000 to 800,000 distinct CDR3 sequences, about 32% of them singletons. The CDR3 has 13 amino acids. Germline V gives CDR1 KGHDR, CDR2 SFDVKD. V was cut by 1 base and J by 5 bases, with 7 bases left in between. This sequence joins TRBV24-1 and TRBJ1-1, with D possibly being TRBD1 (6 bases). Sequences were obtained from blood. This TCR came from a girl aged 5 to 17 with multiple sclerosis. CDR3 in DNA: TGTGCCACCAGTGATTTACAGGGAACTGAAGCTTTCTTT. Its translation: CATSDLQGTEAFF.